Sequencing of this TCR beta chain was carried out in a study of a mutant IDH1 vaccine in newly diagnosed glioma. Background on the study: Vaccinations were initiated 4-6 weeks following radiotherapy alone, or were given together with temozolomide cycles. Every participant had undergone radiotherapy, temozolomide, or both before, and most underwent both. Study-wide findings and caveats: Vaccination elicited immune responses in around 92% of patients.

In the case of this clone: Its antigen is undetermined.

Measured with immunoSEQ multiplex PCR; TCRdb has only the in-frame clones, and not every one. The top ten hold more than 2.5% of the sample, which has around 30,000 clones, roughly 90% seen once. Time point: week 23, last vaccination. Each dose delivered 300 ug of mutant IDH1 20-mer peptide subcutaneously with imiquimod. The astrocytomas were IDH1-mutant, ATRX-negative, and WHO grade 3 or 4. Germline-derived CDR1 and CDR2 are SGDLS and YYNGEE. The CDR3 covers 15 residues. V was pared by 0 bases and J by 5 bases, with 14 bases between. This specimen consisted of PBMCs, obtained from a glioma patient whose treatment included an IDH1 peptide vaccine. This TCR was sampled from a man in his forties with glioma. The chain employs TRBV9 and TRBJ2-5, with TRBD1 as a possible D gene (6 bases). As DNA, the CDR3 is TGTGCCAGCAGCGTAGCCCCTACCGGACAGGAGACCCAGTACTTC. Protein product: CASSVAPTGQETQYF.